The 22 T cell receptor beta chains below all came from one sample that was sequenced in a study of OX40 agonist ivuxolimab in advanced cancers. Profiled with immunoSEQ multiplex PCR; TCRdb holds only in-frame clones, not every one. The sample includes some 73,000 clones, 86% of them seen just once. The source material was CD4+ or CD8+ T cells sorted from blood, sampled in a trial of the OX40 agonist ivuxolimab. The receptors shown here come from an adult with an advanced solid tumor such as melanoma, head and neck, liver or kidney cancer.

As regards this clone: Other DNA sequences in this sample translate to the same CDR3. This chain joins TRBV27 and TRBJ1-4, with 7 bases lining up with TRBD1. This CDR3 has 14 amino acids. Germline assignment: CDR1 MNHEY and CDR2 SMNVEV (reference sequence). J was trimmed by 2 bases and V by 5 bases; bases with no gene match: 2. The CDR3 DNA follows: TGTGCCAGCAGTCTCAGGGGGACTAATGAAAAACTGTTTTTT. Translating gives CASSLRGTNEKLFF. The variable domain in full, completed from reference TRBV27 and TRBJ1-4, reads EAQVTQNPRYLITVTGKKLTVTCSQNMNHEYMSWYRQDPGLGLRQIYYSMNVEVTDKGDVPEGYKVSRKEKRNFPLILESPSPNQTSLYFCASSLRGTNEKLFFGSGTQLSVL.

The chain is built from TRBV2 and TRBJ2-7; 14 bases map to TRBD2. The CDR3 totals 13 residues. With 8 bases clipped from V and 7 bases from J, the junction kept 4 bases outside the gene matches. The germline V gene encodes CDR1 SNHLY and CDR2 FYNNEI. In DNA form, the CDR3 reads TGTGCCAGCTCAGGACTAGCGGGAGGTGAGCAGTACTTC. Encoded protein: CASSGLAGGEQYF. Combining the CDR3 with reference TRBV2 and TRBJ2-7 gives the whole variable domain EPEVTQTPSHQVTQMGQEVILRCVPISNHLYFYWYRQILGQKVEFLVSFYNNEISEKSEIFDDQFSVERPDGSNFTLKIRSTKLEDSAMYFCASSGLAGGEQYFGPGTRLTVT.

The CDR3 here is CASSRTGQQSYGYTF. The CDR3 nucleotides are TGTGCCAGCAGTCGCACGGGACAGCAATCCTATGGCTACACCTTC. The gene calls are TRBV6-5 and TRBJ1-2; the match to TRBD1 covers 7 bases. Germline V lookup: CDR1 MNHEY, CDR2 SVGAGI. The ends lost 5 bases at V and 4 bases at J; junction bases unmatched: 10. The CDR3 runs to 15 residues.

The gene calls are TRBV5-8 and TRBJ2-4, with no clear D. The CDR3 extends over 14 amino acids. V dropped 0 bases and J dropped 2 bases, with 6 bases sitting between them. Germline V gene lookup returns CDR1 SGHTS and CDR2 YDEGEE. The CDR3 is CASSLGGSKNIQYF. Here the CDR3 DNA reads TGTGCCAGCAGCTTGGGCGGATCCAAAAACATTCAGTACTTC. The whole variable domain, filled in from reference TRBV5-8 and TRBJ2-4, reads EAGVTQSPTHLIKTRGQQATLRCSPISGHTSVYWYQQALGLGLQFLLWYDEGEERNRGNFPPRFSGRQFPNYSSELNVNALELEDSALYLCASSLGGSKNIQYFGAGTRLSVL.

This chain links TRBV5-6 with TRBJ1-2; possible D gene TRBD1, 6 bases. Germline-derived CDR1 and CDR2 are SGHDT and YYEEEE. V was pared by 4 bases and J by 2 bases, with 21 bases between. The CDR3 extends over 17 amino acids. The CDR3 is CASSLIGAGGRNYGYTF. As DNA, the CDR3 is TGTGCCAGCAGCCTAATCGGGGCGGGGGGCAGGAACTATGGCTACACCTTC.

CDR3 amino acids: CASSWTGSSYNEQFF. Here the CDR3 DNA reads TGTGCCAGCAGCTGGACAGGGAGCTCCTACAATGAGCAGTTCTTC. J is TRBJ2-1 and V is TRBV6-5, with TRBD1 matching 8 bases. Per the germline V gene, CDR1 is MNHEY and CDR2 is SVGAGI. This CDR3 spans 15 amino acids. The V gene end was trimmed by 6 bases and the J gene end by 0 bases; junction bases not matched to a gene: 4.

The rearrangement joins TRBV15 to TRBJ2-1; 7 positions agree with TRBD2. The J segment lost 10 bases and the V segment lost 3 bases, leaving 18 bases of the junction unmatched. Germline CDR1 LNHNV, CDR2 YYDKDF (reference sequence). This CDR3 comprises 17 residues. The CDR3 nucleotides read TGTGCCACCAGCAGGGGGGGAAAGCTAGCGGCCATCGGGGAGCAGTTCTTC. This sequence encodes CATSRGGKLAAIGEQFF.

The V gene is TRBV7-9, the J gene TRBJ2-7; no clear D gene. Trimming cost V 5 bases and J 5 bases, with 7 bases left between them. Germline V gene data show CDR1 as SEHNR and CDR2 as FQNEAQ (reference sequence). The CDR3 contains 11 residues. The CDR3 reads CASSTQNEQYF. In nucleotides, the CDR3 is TGTGCCAGCAGCACTCAAAACGAGCAGTACTTC.

The chain recombines TRBV29-1 with TRBJ2-4, with D maybe TRBD2 (5 bases). Trimming removed 7 bases at V and 4 bases at J, with 14 bases between. The CDR3 extends over 13 amino acids. CDR1 is SQVTM, CDR2 ANQGSEA, per germline. CDR3: CSAHGVQKNIQYF. The CDR3 nucleotides read TGCAGCGCACACGGGGTTCAGAAAAACATTCAGTACTTC.

This rearrangement joins TRBV19 to TRBJ2-1, with D unresolved. CDR3 length equals 14 residues. V was pared by 5 bases and J by 6 bases, with 14 bases between. From germline, CDR1 is LNHDA and CDR2 SQIVND (reference sequence). The CDR3 sequence: CASSDPGRINEQFF. Written as DNA, the CDR3 is TGTGCCAGTAGTGACCCCGGACGAATCAATGAGCAGTTCTTC.

This chain links TRBV7-9 with TRBJ1-4; possibly TRBD1 for D (6 bases). The CDR3 runs to 13 residues. The ends were cut back, 5 bases at V and 7 bases at J, with 11 bases in the middle. Germline CDR1 reads SEHNR; CDR2 reads FQNEAQ (reference sequence). Here the CDR3 reads CASSPRTVEKLFF. The DNA for the CDR3 is TGTGCCAGCAGCCCACGGACAGTTGAAAAACTGTTTTTT.

The V gene is TRBV4-2, the J gene TRBJ1-3, with 7 bases that match TRBD1. The junction had 3 bases not matched to a gene; V was cut back by 4 bases and J by 0 bases. This CDR3 has 15 amino acids. Germline V CDR1 and CDR2: LGHNA, YNFKEQ. As DNA, the CDR3 is TGTGCCAGCAGCCTCGACAGGGCCTCTGGAAACACCATATATTTT. Its protein product is CASSLDRASGNTIYF.

The CDR3 DNA follows: TGCGCCAGCAGCTTGGGTCAGACTAGCGGGAAGGTTCAGTACTTC. Translation gives CASSLGQTSGKVQYF. The genes are TRBV5-1 and TRBJ2-4; TRBD2 matches 11 bases. Looked up from germline, CDR1 is SGHRS and CDR2 is YFSETQ. The length of the CDR3 is 15 residues. Unmatched junction bases numbered 7, after V lost 0 bases and J lost 11 bases.

V gene TRBV5-6 combines with J gene TRBJ2-3; TRBD2 matches 12 bases. V gave up 3 bases and J gave up 2 bases; unmatched junction bases: 7. This CDR3 region has 17 residues. The germline gives CDR1 SGHDT, CDR2 YYEEEE. CDR3 loop: CASSSRLAGDNTDTQYF. The CDR3 DNA follows: TGTGCCAGCAGCTCGAGACTAGCGGGGGATAACACAGATACGCAGTATTTT.

The CDR3 sequence is CASSLYGRTEAFF. CDR3 sequence (DNA): TGTGCCAGCAGCTTGTACGGGAGAACTGAAGCTTTCTTT. V gene TRBV7-3 combines with J gene TRBJ1-1; the D is unclear. The CDR3 totals 13 residues. V lost 3 bases and J lost 5, with 10 bases in between. CDR1 is SGHTA, CDR2 FQGTGA, per germline.

The chain recombines TRBV6-5 with TRBJ1-1, with 9 positions matching TRBD1. The germline V gene encodes CDR1 MNHEY and CDR2 SVGAGI. The CDR3 consists of 14 residues. Germline trimming cut 4 bases from V and 11 bases from J; bases unmatched to any gene: 11. The CDR3 DNA reads as TGTGCCAGCAGTTCGGTTACAGGGGGCGTCGGCGCTTTCTTT. Protein product: CASSSVTGGVGAFF.

The rearrangement links TRBV6-5 to TRBJ2-2; the match to TRBD2 covers 8 bases. V lost 6 bases, J lost 3 bases, and 6 bases stayed unmatched. CDR1 is MNHEY and CDR2 is SVGAGI in the germline V gene. CDR3 length: 15 amino acids. The CDR3 DNA is TGTGCCAGCAGGGATAGCGGGGTTTACACCGGGGAGCTGTTTTTT. Protein product: CASRDSGVYTGELFF.

The sample holds one count of this clone. The chain links TRBV19 to TRBJ1-6; no firm D call. The CDR3 is 14 residues long. The V end was cut by 10 bases, the J end by 6 bases, with 16 bases between. The V gene's germline CDR1 is LNHDA and CDR2 SQIVND (reference sequence). CDR3 bases: TGTGCCACCAACCCGACGGTCGCTAATTCACCCCTCCACTTT. It codes for CATNPTVANSPLHF.

The chain has TRBV9 and TRBJ1-6, with D perhaps TRBD1 (6 bases). Trimming removed 3 bases at V and 7 bases at J, with 17 bases between. Per germline, CDR1 SGDLS and CDR2 YYNGEE. The CDR3 contains 16 residues. DNA for the CDR3: TGTGCCAGCAGCGGAGGACCAACAGGGATCAATTCACCCCTCCACTTT. Protein: CASSGGPTGINSPLHF.

The chain carries TRBV5-5 and TRBJ1-2, with a possible D match to TRBD1 (5 bases). The V and J ends lost 0 bases and 7 bases respectively, with 7 bases between them. The V gene's germline CDR1 is SGHKS and CDR2 YYEKEE (reference sequence). The length of the CDR3 is 12 residues. The CDR3 DNA follows: TGTGCCAGCAGCTTGGACGGGGGTGGCTACACCTTC. Amino acid sequence: CASSLDGGGYTF.

V and J are TRBV7-9 and TRBJ2-2; TRBD1 is a possible D gene (6 bases). The germline CDR1 and CDR2 sequences are SEHNR and FQNEAQ (reference sequence). The CDR3 is 14 amino acids. Trimming removed 7 bases at V and 3 bases at J, with 12 bases between. The CDR3 DNA reads as TGTGCCAGCAACTCCGGGACACACACCGGGGAGCTGTTTTTT. It specifies CASNSGTHTGELFF. Full variable domain (missing parts from reference TRBV7-9 and TRBJ2-2): DTGVSQNPRHKITKRGQNVTFRCDPISEHNRLYWYRQTLGQGPEFLTYFQNEAQLEKSRLLSDRFSAERPKGSFSTLEIQRTEQGDSAMYLCASNSGTHTGELFFGEGSRLTVL.

This clone was seen a single time. The rearrangement joins TRBV18 to TRBJ2-5; tentatively, D is TRBD1 (5 bases). Trimming took 4 bases from V and 3 from J, leaving 9 bases between them. Germline V gene data show CDR1 as KGHSH and CDR2 as LQKENI. CDR3 length equals 13 residues. CDR3 loop: CASSRGREETQYF. The CDR3 DNA reads TGTGCCAGCTCACGGGGCAGGGAAGAGACCCAGTACTTC.